This T cell receptor beta chain was captured in a study of blood T cell repertoires in COVID-19. As for the study in general: COVID-19 samples from acute and convalescent phases originated in the United States, Italy and Spain. In each case, the material was cDNA or gDNA derived from T cells, B-cell-depleted T cells, or PBMCs.

This clone was recorded a few times. Enrolled during active infection, Seattle patients were then followed longitudinally. The authors' processing: How many nucleated cells were present was estimated from reference gene primer amplification. Generated by immunoSEQ multiplex PCR, the TCRdb table keeps only in-frame clones and is missing some. V, J and clone size derive from that table, while D and trimming were established from the DNA sequence. The sample includes about 170,000 clones, around 92% of them seen just once. The CDR3 is made up of 13 amino acids. Trimming pared 2 bases from V and 8 bases from J, leaving 12 bases between. Germline V gives CDR1 SGHAT, CDR2 FQNNGV.

Sequences were obtained from peripheral blood. The clonotype originates from a man aged 25-45 years with COVID-19, enrolled during active disease. The rearrangement links TRBV11-2 to TRBJ1-2, with a weak D call TRBD1 (5 bases). The CDR3 nucleotides are TGTGCCAGCAGCTTACAGGGCGAAGGCGGCTACACCTTC. It yields the protein CASSLQGEGGYTF. The full variable domain, its missing parts supplied by reference TRBV11-2 and TRBJ1-2, is EAGVAQSPRYKIIEKRQSVAFWCNPISGHATLYWYQQILGQGPKLLIQFQNNGVVDDSQLPKDRFSAERLKGVDSTLKIQPAKLEDSAVYLCASSLQGEGGYTFGSGTRLTVV.